The 5 T cell receptor beta chains below were found in one sample sequenced in a study of control samples from healthy donors and cancer patients (dated by TCRdb to about 2020). The library came from the immunoSEQ multiplex PCR assay. The table was pulled from immuneACCESS by TCRdb, which kept in-frame rearrangements only. Such tables lose some clones; where checked, under half of the loss comes from unresolved V genes, and the rest has no known cause. The sample table contains roughly 130,000 clones; only one count was recorded for 92% of them. The top ten hold around 11% of the sample. Material: blood. These receptors were obtained from a man aged 25-45 years in good health.

This clone was detected only once. The gene calls are TRBV27 and TRBJ1-2; 8 bases align to TRBD1. The CDR3 length is 13 residues. Germline assignment: CDR1 MNHEY and CDR2 SMNVEV (reference sequence). Trimming cost V 2 bases and J 8 bases; bases outside gene matches: 4. CDR3 loop: CASSLTGGRGYTF. Here the CDR3 DNA reads TGTGCCAGCAGTTTAACAGGGGGAAGAGGCTACACCTTC.

The chain couples TRBV28 to TRBJ2-7, with unresolved D. The CDR3 sequence is 15 residues long. The germline CDR1 and CDR2 sequences are MDHEN and SYDVKM. The V end was cut by 2 bases, the J end by 5 bases, with 16 bases between. The chain's CDR3 is CASSLRVYSPHEQYF. The CDR3 DNA follows: TGTGCCAGCAGTTTAAGGGTTTACTCCCCTCACGAGCAGTACTTC.

The rearrangement links TRBV9 to TRBJ2-2; the D is unclear. Trimming took off 2 bases at V and 7 bases at J, with 12 bases between the two ends. Germline V CDR1 and CDR2: SGDLS, YYNGEE. This CDR3 spans 14 amino acids. CDR3 protein: CASSVIGSGGELFF. The CDR3 nucleotides are TGTGCCAGCAGCGTTATTGGGTCTGGCGGGGAGCTGTTTTTT.

This chain uses TRBV11-2 with TRBJ2-3; 7 nucleotides agree with TRBD2. Unmatched junction bases numbered 16, after V lost 8 bases and J lost 5 bases. This CDR3 comprises 16 residues. The germline gives CDR1 SGHAT, CDR2 FQNNGV. This CDR3 is CASSLWGSGYIDTQYF. The CDR3 coding sequence is TGTGCCAGCTCCCTCTGGGGTAGCGGGTACATAGATACGCAGTATTTT.

In DNA form, the CDR3 reads TGTGCCAGCAGCTCCAGGCCGGGACAGACCACTGAAGCTTTCTTT. Protein: CASSSRPGQTTEAFF. The V gene is TRBV7-2, the J gene TRBJ1-1; 7 bases are shared with TRBD1. Germline V gives CDR1 SGHTA, CDR2 FQGNSA. Trimming took 4 bases from V and 4 from J; bases not matched to a gene: 9. The CDR3 sequence is 15 residues long.